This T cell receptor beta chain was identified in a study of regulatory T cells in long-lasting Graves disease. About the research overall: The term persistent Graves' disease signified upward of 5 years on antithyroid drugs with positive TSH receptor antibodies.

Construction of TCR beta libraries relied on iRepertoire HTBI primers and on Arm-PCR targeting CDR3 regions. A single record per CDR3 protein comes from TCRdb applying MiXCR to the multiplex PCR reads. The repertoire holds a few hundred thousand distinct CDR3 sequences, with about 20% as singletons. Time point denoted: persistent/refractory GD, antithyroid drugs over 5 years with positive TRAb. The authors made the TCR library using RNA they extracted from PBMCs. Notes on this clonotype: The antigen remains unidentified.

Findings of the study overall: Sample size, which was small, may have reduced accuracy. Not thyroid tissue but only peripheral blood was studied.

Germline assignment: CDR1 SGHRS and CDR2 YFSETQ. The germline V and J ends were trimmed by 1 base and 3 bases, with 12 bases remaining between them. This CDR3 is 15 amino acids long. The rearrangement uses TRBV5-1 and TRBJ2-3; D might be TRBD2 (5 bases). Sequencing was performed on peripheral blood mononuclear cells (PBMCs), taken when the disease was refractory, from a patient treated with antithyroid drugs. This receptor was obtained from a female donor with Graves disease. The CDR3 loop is CASSLTGIGTDTQYF. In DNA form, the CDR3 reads TGCGCCAGCAGCTTGACGGGGATTGGAACAGATACGCAGTATTTT.